This T cell receptor beta chain was sequenced during a study of graft-versus-host responses after intestinal transplantation. Turning to the study itself: Each recipient received a multivisceral, liver-intestinal, or isolated intestinal graft. Findings of the study overall: There were GvH clones found in recipient marrow, and some of them appeared first in ileum or blood. High graft-versus-host to host-versus-graft clonal ratios were found in allografts of patients who had graft-donor T cell macrochimerism.

Germline V gene sequence: CDR1 LNHDA, CDR2 SQIVND (reference sequence). CDR3 length: 14 amino acids. Between the trimmed V and J ends, which lost 3 bases and 2 bases, there was a span of 10 bases. The method was immunoSEQ multiplex PCR; TCRdb's version includes in-frame clones alone and lacks a portion of them. This sample carries approximately 85,000 clones, about 91% of them seen once, and the ten largest clones take 7% to 9.5%. On this clone: The target antigen is unknown.

The chain has TRBV19 and TRBJ1-2; no reliable D call. The sequencing used unstimulated CD8+ T cells sorted from spleen or lymph node cells, collected before transplant. This TCR was recovered from a human donor who was the organ donor for an intestinal transplant. The CDR3 sequence is CASSIVAVNYGYTF. The DNA for the CDR3 is TGTGCCAGTAGTATTGTGGCTGTAAACTATGGCTACACCTTC.